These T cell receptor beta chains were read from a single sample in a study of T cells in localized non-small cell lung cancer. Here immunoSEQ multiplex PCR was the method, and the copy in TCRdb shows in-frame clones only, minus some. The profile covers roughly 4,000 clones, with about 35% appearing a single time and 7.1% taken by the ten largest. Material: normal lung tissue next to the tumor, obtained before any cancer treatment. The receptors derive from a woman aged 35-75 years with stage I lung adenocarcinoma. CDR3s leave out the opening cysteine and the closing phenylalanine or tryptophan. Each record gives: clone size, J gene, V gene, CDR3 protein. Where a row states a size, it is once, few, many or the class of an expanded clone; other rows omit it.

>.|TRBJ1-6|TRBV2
ASSDSRVGSPLH
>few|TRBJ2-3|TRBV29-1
SVVLTSTDTQY
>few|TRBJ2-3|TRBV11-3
ASSLWRGGSDTQY
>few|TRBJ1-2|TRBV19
ASNLRIGTAYGYT
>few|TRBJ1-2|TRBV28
ASSARDRGAYGYT
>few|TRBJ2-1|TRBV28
ASSSAGQRAYNEQF
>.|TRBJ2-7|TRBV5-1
ASSLTGVNYEQY
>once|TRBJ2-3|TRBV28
ASSLRLAGGPGTQY
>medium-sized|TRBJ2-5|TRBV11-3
ASSLGDTEWETQY
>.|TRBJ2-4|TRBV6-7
ASREGNIQY
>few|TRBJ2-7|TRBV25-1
ASREGASGRSEQY
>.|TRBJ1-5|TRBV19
ASSKDMGQPQH
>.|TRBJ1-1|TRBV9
ASSVGVLNTEAF
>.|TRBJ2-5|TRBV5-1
ASYHRSGGAQETQY
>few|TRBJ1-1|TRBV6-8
ASSYPDRGNTEAF
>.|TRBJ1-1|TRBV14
ASSLRGLDTAEAF
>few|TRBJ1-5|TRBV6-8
ASSYLTGGTPNQPQH